This T cell receptor beta chain was identified in a study of shared clonotypes between healthy human individuals. Repertoires were generated with immunoSEQ multiplex PCR, while TCRdb's copy carries only in-frame clones and drops some. The top ten clones hold roughly 0.12% of a sample with roughly 650,000 clones, approximately 96% of them seen once. Terminally differentiated effector memory CD45RA+ cells were excluded by CCR7 positive selection of CD45RO-negative cells. Germline CDR1 reads MNHEY; CDR2 reads SMNVEV (reference sequence). CDR3 length: 13 residues. V was trimmed by 5 bases and J by 6 bases, leaving 14 bases between them. About this clone itself: The antigen is not known.

General study points: Between four donors, naive CD4 clonotypes were shared at a level of about 5%. The study's rarefaction showed incomplete sorted-subset sequencing despite large depth.

This clonotype originated in a woman aged 25 to 39 in good health. This chain links TRBV27 with TRBJ2-7; unclear D gene. The sample taken for sequencing was naive CD8+ T cells sorted from blood. As DNA, the CDR3 is TGTGCCAGCAGTGCCTTTGCGGCCTCCGAGCAGTACTTC. Protein sequence: CASSAFAASEQYF.